These T cell receptor beta chains were read from a single sample in a study of spatial heterogeneity in lung cancer. TCRdb re-called the 5' RACE reads through MiXCR, storing one row per CDR3 protein. Here the sample spans approximately 52,000 distinct CDR3 sequences, roughly 7% being singletons. This sample comprised PBMCs, obtained at surgery. Receptors were obtained from a female donor with early-stage non-small cell lung cancer. Each CDR3 is given with its conserved first and last residue. D genes are given only for firm matches. Expanded clones are given a class, and other clones once, few, many or no size at all.

CDR3aa | CDR3nt | v_gene | d_gene | len | abundance | j_gene
CASSLGGWTDTQYF | TGTGCCAGCAGTTTAGGGGGCTGGACAGATACGCAGTATTTT | TRBV12-3/TRBV12-4 | . | 14 | many | TRBJ2-3
CASSSQRSSYEQYF | TGTGCCAGCAGCTCCCAGCGGAGCTCCTACGAGCAGTACTTC | TRBV7-9 | . | 14 | many | TRBJ2-7
CATQGGGDTGELFF | TGTGCCACACAAGGCGGGGGAGACACCGGGGAGCTGTTTTTT | TRBV24-1 | TRBD2 | 14 | . | TRBJ2-2
CASSFNPMTARVAKNIQYF | TGTGCCAGCAGTTTCAACCCGATGACAGCGCGAGTAGCCAAAAACATTCAGTACTTC | TRBV6-2/TRBV6-3 | . | 19 | . | TRBJ2-4
CASRRQTSYEQYF | TGTGCCAGCAGAAGACAGACTTCCTACGAGCAGTACTTC | TRBV28 | . | 13 | many | TRBJ2-7
CASSHRTGTYNEQFF | TGTGCCAGCAGCCATCGGACAGGGACCTACAATGAGCAGTTCTTC | TRBV3-1 | TRBD1 | 15 | many | TRBJ2-1
CASSLGVTGTGYEQYF | TGTGCCAGCAGCTTAGGGGTAACCGGGACAGGCTACGAGCAGTACTTC | TRBV7-2 | TRBD1 | 16 | many | TRBJ2-7
CASSRVRAGELFF | TGTGCCAGCAGTCGAGTGAGGGCCGGGGAGCTGTTTTTT | TRBV5-6 | . | 13 | many | TRBJ2-2
CASSGDSQNQPQHF | TGTGCCAGCTCCGGGGACAGTCAGAATCAGCCCCAGCATTTT | TRBV18 | TRBD1 | 14 | few | TRBJ1-5
CASLDRGRGETQYF | TGCGCCAGTCTCGACAGGGGGCGGGGAGAGACCCAGTACTTC | TRBV10-2 | TRBD1 | 14 | many | TRBJ2-5
CASSPPVGTNTGELFF | TGCGCCAGCAGCCCCCCCGTTGGTACGAACACCGGGGAGCTGTTTTTT | TRBV5-1 | . | 16 | many | TRBJ2-2
CASRSWGRDSRVEAFF | TGTGCCAGCAGATCATGGGGAAGGGACAGTAGAGTTGAAGCTTTCTTT | TRBV6-2/TRBV6-3 | TRBD1 | 16 | many | TRBJ1-1
CASSPDLGQREQYF | TGCGCCAGCAGCCCGGACCTAGGACAGCGCGAGCAGTACTTC | TRBV5-1 | . | 14 | many | TRBJ2-7
CSASTMDEQFF | TGCAGTGCCTCGACCATGGATGAGCAGTTCTTC | TRBV20-1 | . | 11 | few | TRBJ2-1
CASSLARVYSNQPQHF | TGTGCCAGCAGCTTAGCGCGGGTGTATAGCAATCAGCCCCAGCATTTT | TRBV7-8 | . | 16 | . | TRBJ1-5
CASRDPSTDAYNEQFF | TGTGCCAGCAGGGACCCCAGTACGGACGCCTACAATGAGCAGTTCTTC | TRBV2 | . | 16 | many | TRBJ2-1
CASSPDRGGRADTQYF | TGTGCCAGCTCACCAGACCGGGGGGGCCGTGCAGATACGCAGTATTTT | TRBV18 | TRBD2 | 16 | many | TRBJ2-3
CASSPDPGGYQPQHF | TGCGCCAGCAGCCCTGACCCTGGTGGCTATCAGCCCCAGCATTTT | TRBV5-1 | . | 15 | many | TRBJ1-5
CASRKGTDSYEQYF | TGTGCCAGCAGGAAGGGCACTGACTCCTACGAGCAGTACTTC | TRBV2 | . | 14 | many | TRBJ2-7
CASSEGQGIGAFF | TGTGCCAGCAGTGAGGGACAGGGTATTGGGGCTTTCTTT | TRBV2 | TRBD1 | 13 | many | TRBJ1-1
CSAQGLAGVVNEQYF | TGCAGTGCCCAGGGACTAGCGGGGGTAGTTAACGAGCAGTACTTC | TRBV20-1 | TRBD2 | 15 | many | TRBJ2-7
CASSPGQERPYGYTF | TGTGCCAGCAGCCCAGGACAGGAGCGACCCTATGGCTACACCTTC | TRBV9 | TRBD1 | 15 | . | TRBJ1-2
CASSLAILYEQFF | TGTGCCAGCAGCTTAGCGATTCTCTATGAGCAGTTCTTC | TRBV7-2 | . | 13 | many | TRBJ2-1
CASKLGQLNTEAFF | TGTGCCAGCAAGCTGGGACAGCTAAACACTGAAGCTTTCTTT | TRBV12-3/TRBV12-4 | TRBD1 | 14 | . | TRBJ1-1
CASSQDYGDYGYTF | TGTGCCAGCAGCCAAGATTACGGGGACTATGGCTACACCTTC | TRBV4-2 | . | 14 | many | TRBJ1-2
CASSETGRTSYNSPLHF | TGTGCCAGCAGTGAAACTGGCAGGACCTCCTATAATTCACCCCTCCACTTT | TRBV2 | . | 17 | many | TRBJ1-6
CASIPWGQGGNEQFF | TGTGCCAGCATCCCTTGGGGACAGGGTGGAAATGAGCAGTTCTTC | TRBV28 | TRBD1 | 15 | few | TRBJ2-1
CSASGGFTDTQYF | TGCAGTGCTAGTGGAGGCTTCACAGATACGCAGTATTTT | TRBV20-1 | . | 13 | many | TRBJ2-3
CASSFRVGVNEQFF | TGTGCCAGCAGCTTCAGGGTAGGGGTCAATGAGCAGTTCTTC | TRBV9 | . | 14 | . | TRBJ2-1
CASSKGLAGGQETQYF | TGTGCCAGCAGCAAGGGACTAGCGGGAGGTCAAGAGACCCAGTACTTC | TRBV7-9 | TRBD2 | 16 | many | TRBJ2-5
CSATTGTRNDNEQFF | TGCAGTGCTACCACCGGGACACGAAATGACAATGAGCAGTTCTTC | TRBV20-1 | . | 15 | many | TRBJ2-1
CASSLGLLNEQFF | TGCGCCAGCAGCTTGGGATTGCTCAATGAGCAGTTCTTC | TRBV5-1 | . | 13 | many | TRBJ2-1
CASSSRDRGHTNTGELFF | TGTGCCAGCAGCTCCCGGGACAGGGGGCATACGAACACCGGGGAGCTGTTTTTT | TRBV7-2 | TRBD1 | 18 | . | TRBJ2-2
CASSWIPGQREETQYF | TGTGCCAGCAGCTGGATTCCGGGACAGCGAGAGGAGACCCAGTACTTC | TRBV7-2 | TRBD1 | 16 | many | TRBJ2-5
CATSDFRETQYF | TGTGCCACCAGTGATTTTCGGGAGACCCAGTACTTC | TRBV24-1 | . | 12 | few | TRBJ2-5
CASSNGTERYEQYF | TGTGCCAGCAGCAACGGGACGGAAAGATACGAGCAGTACTTC | TRBV21-1 | . | 14 | many | TRBJ2-7
CASSSKATGTYEQYF | TGTGCCAGCAGCTCCAAAGCGACAGGGACCTACGAGCAGTACTTC | TRBV11-2 | TRBD1 | 15 | . | TRBJ2-7
CASRWAPRDTQYF | TGTGCCAGCAGGTGGGCCCCTCGAGATACGCAGTATTTT | TRBV28 | . | 13 | few | TRBJ2-3
CSTANRRAGVFF | TGCAGCACCGCGAACCGTAGGGCGGGGGTATTTTTC | TRBV29-1 | TRBD2 | 12 | many | TRBJ2-7
CSAKPEAGKRETQYF | TGCAGTGCTAAACCTGAGGCAGGGAAGCGGGAGACCCAGTACTTC | TRBV20-1 | . | 15 | many | TRBJ2-5
CASSLSEGGQRKETQYF | TGTGCCAGCAGCTTATCGGAGGGGGGGCAACGGAAAGAGACCCAGTACTTC | TRBV7-2 | . | 17 | once | TRBJ2-5
CAISERLAAGETQYF | TGTGCCATCAGTGAGCGACTAGCGGCTGGAGAGACCCAGTACTTC | TRBV10-3 | TRBD2 | 15 | . | TRBJ2-5
CATSDYGDTYNEQFF | TGTGCCACCAGTGATTACGGGGACACCTACAATGAGCAGTTCTTC | TRBV24-1 | . | 15 | many | TRBJ2-1
CASSLNPRTSSYNEQFF | TGTGCCAGCAGCTTGAACCCTAGAACAAGCTCCTACAATGAGCAGTTCTTC | TRBV7-8 | . | 17 | few | TRBJ2-1
CASSLDLTFYGYTF | TGTGCCAGCAGCTTAGACCTCACTTTCTATGGCTACACCTTC | TRBV7-9 | . | 14 | . | TRBJ1-2
CASSRIGQRNTGELFF | TGTGCCAGTAGCCGCATTGGACAAAGAAACACCGGGGAGCTGTTTTTT | TRBV19 | . | 16 | many | TRBJ2-2
CASSYSGHPPTNEQFF | TGTGCCAGCAGTTACTCGGGGCACCCTCCCACCAATGAGCAGTTCTTC | TRBV6-5 | . | 16 | few | TRBJ2-1
CASSVRERGYNEQFF | TGTGCCAGCAGCGTACGGGAGCGGGGATACAATGAGCAGTTCTTC | TRBV9 | TRBD2 | 15 | many | TRBJ2-1
CSVEETGSSYEQYF | TGCAGCGTTGAGGAGACAGGGAGCTCCTACGAGCAGTACTTC | TRBV29-1 | TRBD1 | 14 | few | TRBJ2-7
CASSPPPSVVSTDTQYF | TGTGCCAGCAGCCCCCCCCCCAGCGTCGTTAGCACAGATACGCAGTATTTT | TRBV5-6 | . | 17 | many | TRBJ2-3
CSASGGSRTADTQYF | TGCAGTGCTAGCGGGGGGTCCCGGACGGCAGATACGCAGTATTTT | TRBV20-1 | TRBD2 | 15 | . | TRBJ2-3
CASSLAGGWSGNTIYF | TGTGCCAGCAGCTTGGCAGGGGGCTGGTCTGGAAACACCATATATTTT | TRBV5-4 | TRBD1 | 16 | many | TRBJ1-3